Listed here are 21 T cell receptor beta chains from one sample, sequenced in a study of blood T cell repertoires in COVID-19. Only in-frame clones appear in the TCRdb table, and some are missing; sequencing was by immunoSEQ multiplex PCR. The data hold a few hundred thousand clones, with roughly 84% observed a single time. The sequenced material came from PBMCs or T cells enriched from blood (not recorded which). The origin of the receptors is a woman between 40 and 55 years old who had recovered from COVID-19.

The genes are TRBV5-1 and TRBJ2-1; weak D call: TRBD1 (6 bases). The CDR3 has 16 residues. Trimming cost V 4 bases and J 0 bases, with 14 bases left between them. Germline loops: CDR1 SGHRS, CDR2 YFSETQ. The CDR3 nucleotides are TGCGCCAGCAGCGAGGACAGCCTGAGCTCCTACAATGAGCAGTTCTTC. Its protein is CASSEDSLSSYNEQFF.

This clone was picked up a small number of times. The chain has TRBV3-1 (or the pseudogene TRBV3-2) and TRBJ2-5; weak D call: TRBD2 (5 bases). The CDR3 totals 16 residues. The V and J ends lost 3 bases and 2 bases respectively, with 16 bases between them. CDR1 LGHDT and CDR2 YNNKEL come from the germline V gene (reference sequence). CDR3 residues: CASSQGLTGGQETQYF. The CDR3, as DNA: TGTGCCAGCAGCCAGGGCTTGACTGGCGGGCAAGAGACCCAGTACTTC.

In the case of this clone: The same CDR3 can be traced to other DNA sequences in this sample. The chain joins TRBV12-3 or TRBV12-4 to TRBJ2-5, with 7 positions matching TRBD2. This CDR3 has 12 residues. V was pared by 6 bases and J by 4 bases, with 2 bases of the junction left unmatched. The CDR3 here is CASSPGGETQYF. In DNA, the CDR3 is TGTGCCAGCAGCCCGGGGGGAGAGACCCAGTACTTC.

The chain recombines TRBV3-1 (or the pseudogene TRBV3-2) with TRBJ2-5, with a possible D match to TRBD1 (6 bases). The CDR3 runs to 14 residues. Between the trimmed V and J ends, which lost 5 bases and 5 bases, there was a span of 15 bases. Germline V CDR1 and CDR2: LGHDT, YNNKEL (reference sequence). DNA for the CDR3: TGTGCCAGCAGCGTCGTGAGGGGGTCGGAGACCCAGTACTTC. As protein: CASSVVRGSETQYF.

This chain joins TRBV28 and TRBJ1-3; D ambiguous. Germline CDR1 and CDR2: MDHEN and SYDVKM. Trimming cost V 5 bases and J 0 bases, with 5 bases left between them. This CDR3 contains 13 residues. The CDR3 nucleotides are TGTGCCAGCAGTGGCAGCTCTGGAAACACCATATATTTT. Its protein is CASSGSSGNTIYF. Supplemented by reference TRBV28 and TRBJ1-3, the full variable domain reads DVKVTQSSRYLVKRTGEKVFLECVQDMDHENMFWYRQDPGLGLRLIYFSYDVKMKEKGDIPEGYSVSREKKERFSLILESASTNQTSMYLCASSGSSGNTIYFGEGSWLTVV.

This clone was seen once. The chain carries TRBV19 and TRBJ2-1; TRBD2 matches at 9 bases. This CDR3 region has 16 residues. V gave up 6 bases and J gave up 1 base; unmatched junction bases: 7. Germline CDR1 LNHDA, CDR2 SQIVND (reference sequence). Written as DNA, the CDR3 is TGTGCCAGTAGAAATAGCGGGAGAGGTTCCTACAATGAGCAGTTCTTC. Amino acid sequence: CASRNSGRGSYNEQFF.

The chain links TRBV18 to TRBJ2-7, with D possibly being TRBD2 (6 bases). The CDR3 length is 14 residues. Germline V gene lookup returns CDR1 KGHSH and CDR2 LQKENI. Trimming took off 3 bases at V and 0 bases at J, with 9 bases between the two ends. DNA for the CDR3: TGTGCCAGCTCACCGGACGGGAGCTCCTACGAGCAGTACTTC. Its translation is CASSPDGSSYEQYF.

V usage is TRBV19 and J usage is TRBJ2-2; no firm D call. Trimming pared 6 bases from V and 7 bases from J, leaving 6 bases between. The germline gives CDR1 LNHDA, CDR2 SQIVND (reference sequence). The CDR3 is made up of 11 amino acids. The CDR3, as DNA: TGTGCCAGTAGAGGCGGCGGGGAGCTGTTTTTT. This encodes CASRGGGELFF.

V usage is TRBV19 and J usage is TRBJ1-2; 9 bases map to TRBD1. V was pared by 6 bases and J by 8 bases, with 10 bases of the junction left unmatched. CDR1 is LNHDA and CDR2 is SQIVND in the germline V gene (reference sequence). This CDR3 spans 14 amino acids. The DNA of the CDR3 is TGTGCCAGTAGGAACCGGGACAGGGTGAAAGGCTACACCTTC. Translated, it gives CASRNRDRVKGYTF. Full variable domain (missing parts from reference TRBV19 and TRBJ1-2): DGGITQSPKYLFRKEGQNVTLSCEQNLNHDAMYWYRQDPGQGLRLIYYSQIVNDFQKGDIAEGYSVSREKKESFPLTVTSAQKNPTAFYLCASRNRDRVKGYTFGSGTRLTVV.

V and J are TRBV3-1 (or the pseudogene TRBV3-2) and TRBJ2-5; 8 bases are shared with TRBD2. V trimming: 4 bases; J trimming: 4 bases; junction bases outside the gene matches: 8. The V gene's germline CDR1 is LGHDT and CDR2 YNNKEL (reference sequence). The CDR3 is 15 amino acids. The CDR3 DNA follows: TGTGCCAGCAGCCGGTTGACTAGCGAGGGAGAGACCCAGTACTTC. Its translation is CASSRLTSEGETQYF.

This clone was recorded at least ten times. This chain uses TRBV7-9 with TRBJ1-5, with unresolved D. The germline V gene has CDR1 SEHNR and CDR2 FQNEAQ (reference sequence). The CDR3 spans 12 residues. V lost 4 bases and J lost 6, with 7 bases in between. The CDR3 region has the DNA TGTGCCAGCAGCTCGGGATTTCAGCCCCAGCATTTT. Protein sequence: CASSSGFQPQHF. The full variable domain, completed using reference TRBV7-9 and TRBJ1-5, is DTGVSQNPRHKITKRGQNVTFRCDPISEHNRLYWYRQTLGQGPEFLTYFQNEAQLEKSRLLSDRFSAERPKGSFSTLEIQRTEQGDSAMYLCASSSGFQPQHFGDGTRLSIL.

This clone was seen ten or more times. The J gene is TRBJ1-5, the V gene TRBV20-1; no reliable D call. Germline-derived CDR1 and CDR2 are DFQATT and SNEGSKA (reference sequence). Trimming left V 3 bases short and J 0 bases short, with 12 bases between. CDR3 size: 15 residues. This CDR3 is CSASSAENSNQPQHF. The CDR3 DNA reads as TGCAGTGCTAGTAGCGCTGAAAATAGCAATCAGCCCCAGCATTTT.

This clone was seen a handful of times. This chain uses TRBV6-1 with TRBJ2-5; D not certain. The CDR3 contains 13 residues. Trimming cost V 1 base and J 2 bases, with 5 bases left between them. Germline assignment: CDR1 MNHNS and CDR2 SASEGT. The DNA for the CDR3 is TGTGCCAGCAGTGAAGGACTGCAAGAGACCCAGTACTTC. Its translation is CASSEGLQETQYF.

The chain links TRBV29-1 to TRBJ2-4, with 11 bases that match TRBD2. This CDR3 comprises 15 residues. The ends lost 2 bases at V and 8 bases at J; junction bases unmatched: 8. Germline values: CDR1 SQVTM, CDR2 ANQGSEA. CDR3 loop: CSVEIAGGPEDIQYF. As DNA, the CDR3 is TGCAGCGTTGAAATAGCGGGAGGGCCCGAGGACATTCAGTACTTC.

The rearrangement links TRBV9 to TRBJ1-4; TRBD1 aligns across 7 bases. CDR1 and CDR2 from the germline V gene are SGDLS and YYNGEE. This CDR3 region has 13 residues. Germline trimming cut 3 bases from V and 7 bases from J; bases unmatched to any gene: 3. CDR3 in amino acids: CASSATGLEKLFF. CDR3 coding DNA: TGTGCCAGCAGCGCGACAGGGCTTGAAAAACTGTTTTTT. The whole variable domain, filled in from reference TRBV9 and TRBJ1-4, reads DSGVTQTPKHLITATGQRVTLRCSPRSGDLSVYWYQQSLDQGLQFLIQYYNGEERAKGNILERFSAQQFPDLHSELNLSSLELGDSALYFCASSATGLEKLFFGSGTQLSVL.

The chain joins TRBV7-9 to TRBJ1-4; D is undetermined. CDR1 SEHNR and CDR2 FQNEAQ come from the germline V gene (reference sequence). CDR3 length equals 15 residues. V lost 4 bases to trimming and J lost 10 bases, with 19 bases between them. CDR3 protein: CASSWLRGERGKLFF. CDR3 bases: TGTGCCAGCAGCTGGTTGCGCGGGGAGCGGGGAAAACTGTTTTTT.

This clone showed up just once. V and J are TRBV28 and TRBJ1-2, with D perhaps matching TRBD1 (6 bases). The CDR3 contains 15 residues. Trimming took off 5 bases at V and 0 bases at J, with 13 bases between the two ends. Germline V gene sequence: CDR1 MDHEN, CDR2 SYDVKM. The CDR3 protein is CASSLSRGTNYGYTF. CDR3 nucleotides: TGTGCCAGCAGTCTGTCCAGGGGTACTAACTATGGCTACACCTTC.

The chain joins TRBV18 to TRBJ2-7; 7 nucleotides align to TRBD2. The CDR3 is 15 amino acids. J gave up 3 bases and V 2 bases, and 7 bases lay outside the gene matches. CDR1 and CDR2 from the germline V gene are KGHSH and LQKENI. The CDR3 here is CASSPYKGGGYEQYF. The CDR3 DNA is TGTGCCAGCTCACCATACAAGGGCGGGGGCTACGAGCAGTACTTC.

The V and J genes are TRBV2 and TRBJ2-1, with D tentatively TRBD1 (7 bases). Germline CDR1 and CDR2: SNHLY and FYNNEI. The CDR3 length is 15 residues. V dropped 6 bases and J dropped 2 bases, with 14 bases sitting between them. In nucleotides, the CDR3 is TGTGCCAGCAGGACAGGGAGGTCCGCCTACAATGAGCAGTTCTTC. Its translation: CASRTGRSAYNEQFF.

The rearrangement links TRBV10-2 to TRBJ2-5; D is perhaps TRBD1 (6 bases). The germline V and J ends were trimmed by 6 bases and 2 bases, with 16 bases remaining between them. The CDR3 has 15 residues. CDR1 and CDR2 (germline): WSHSY, SAAADI. The CDR3 coding sequence is TGCGCCAGCAGCCCCCGGGACAAAGCACAAGAGACCCAGTACTTC. Its protein product is CASSPRDKAQETQYF.

J is TRBJ1-2 and V is TRBV3-1 (or the pseudogene TRBV3-2), with 7 bases matching TRBD1. CDR1 and CDR2 from the germline V gene are LGHDT and YNNKEL (reference sequence). The ends lost 0 bases at V and 3 bases at J; junction bases unmatched: 1. The CDR3 has 14 amino acids. The CDR3 coding sequence is TGTGCCAGCAGCCAAGATACAGGGGACTATGGCTACACCTTC. It translates to CASSQDTGDYGYTF.